The next 27 T cell receptor beta chains were all read from a single sample in a study of blood T cell repertoires in COVID-19. Here immunoSEQ multiplex PCR was the method, and the copy in TCRdb shows in-frame clones only, minus some. The table includes 30,000 to 35,000 clones, roughly 82% detected once. The sequenced sample was peripheral blood. The receptors shown here come from an elderly man with active or convalescent COVID-19.

A single count supports this clone. The CDR3 nucleotides are TGTGCCAGCAGCTTTGGTGGGAGCGGGGATACGCAGTATTTT. Translated: CASSFGGSGDTQYF. The chain is built from TRBV5-6 and TRBJ2-3; a possible D gene is TRBD2 (6 bases). The CDR3 loop spans 14 amino acids. V lost 2 bases and J lost 6, with 13 bases in between. CDR1 and CDR2 (germline): SGHDT, YYEEEE.

The gene calls are TRBV7-9 and TRBJ2-2, with 7 bases identical to TRBD1. CDR1 and CDR2 (germline): SEHNR, FQNEAQ (reference sequence). V gave up 6 bases and J gave up 4 bases; unmatched junction bases: 8. This CDR3 has 15 amino acids. This CDR3 reads CASRRPTGPTGELFF. DNA for the CDR3: TGTGCCAGCAGACGTCCGACAGGGCCCACCGGGGAGCTGTTTTTT.

V usage is TRBV6-5 and J usage is TRBJ1-2; D gene uncertain. The CDR3 has 16 residues. Trimming shortened V by 3 bases and J by 4 bases, and 18 bases separated the two germline ends. The V gene's germline CDR1 is MNHEY and CDR2 SVGAGI. This chain's CDR3 is CASSYFSSLSFYGYTF. CDR3 DNA sequence: TGTGCCAGCAGTTATTTCAGTTCTTTATCGTTCTATGGCTACACCTTC.

The chain employs TRBV18 and TRBJ2-1, with D maybe TRBD2 (6 bases). V shed 3 bases and J shed 2 bases, with 14 bases lying between them. Germline V lookup: CDR1 KGHSH, CDR2 LQKENI. The CDR3 has 16 residues. The CDR3 loop reads CASSPPGGRTYNEQFF. The CDR3 coding sequence is TGTGCCAGCTCACCCCCTGGGGGGAGAACCTACAATGAGCAGTTCTTC.

The rearrangement joins TRBV2 to TRBJ1-3, with D perhaps matching TRBD1 (5 bases). The CDR3 runs to 16 residues. Germline loops: CDR1 SNHLY, CDR2 FYNNEI. V was shortened by 2 bases and J by 8 bases, with 19 bases between the two germline ends. CDR3 protein: CASSEPRAKGIDTIYF. The CDR3 DNA sequence: TGTGCCAGCAGTGAACCCAGGGCCAAGGGGATCGACACCATATATTTT.

The gene calls are TRBV6-5 and TRBJ1-2; D uncertain. CDR3 length: 14 amino acids. CDR1 and CDR2 from the germline V gene are MNHEY and SVGAGI. Trimming took off 6 bases at V and 4 bases at J, with 15 bases between the two ends. CDR3: CASSPNVAGYGYTF. The CDR3 region has the DNA TGTGCCAGCAGCCCGAACGTGGCGGGCTATGGCTACACCTTC.

V usage is TRBV6-5 and J usage is TRBJ2-1; 7 nucleotides align to TRBD1. CDR1 MNHEY and CDR2 SVGAGI come from the germline V gene. This CDR3 contains 14 residues. V gave up 8 bases and J gave up 8 bases; unmatched junction bases: 12. CDR3 protein: CASEGAGVDDEQFF. The DNA of the CDR3 is TGTGCCAGCGAGGGGGCGGGTGTCGACGATGAGCAGTTCTTC.

V gene TRBV28 combines with J gene TRBJ1-2; TRBD1 aligns across 8 bases. V was pared by 6 bases and J by 1 base, with 4 bases of the junction left unmatched. The V gene's germline CDR1 is MDHEN and CDR2 SYDVKM. The CDR3 has 14 residues. The CDR3 DNA sequence: TGTGCCAGCAGACCGGGACAGGATAACTATGGCTACACCTTC. Protein sequence: CASRPGQDNYGYTF.

This clone has only a few counts. The rearrangement links TRBV29-1 to TRBJ2-1, with D possibly TRBD2 on 7 matching bases. V was shortened by 3 bases and J by 4 bases, with 16 bases between the two germline ends. Germline V CDR1 and CDR2: SQVTM, ANQGSEA. The CDR3 has 15 residues. The CDR3 loop reads CSVEDRGGAYNEQFF. The DNA of the CDR3 is TGCAGCGTTGAGGATAGAGGGGGGGCTTACAATGAGCAGTTCTTC.

This sequence joins TRBV5-6 and TRBJ1-4; D not certain. The CDR3 has 16 amino acids. V shed 1 base and J shed 4 bases, with 14 bases lying between them. Per the germline V gene, CDR1 is SGHDT and CDR2 is YYEEEE. DNA of the CDR3: TGTGCCAGCAGCTTGTTAGCGGGGTCCGGTAATGAAAAACTGTTTTTT. The encoded protein is CASSLLAGSGNEKLFF.

This chain uses TRBV10-2 with TRBJ2-2; D perhaps matches TRBD2 (5 bases). V was clipped by 8 bases and J by 8 bases, with 15 bases between them. Germline CDR1 reads WSHSY; CDR2 reads SAAADI. The CDR3 extends over 13 amino acids. This CDR3 is CASGSLLSGELFF. In nucleotides, the CDR3 is TGCGCCAGCGGGAGTCTACTCTCGGGGGAGCTGTTTTTT.

The chain joins TRBV28 to TRBJ2-6; D gene unclear. Germline V gene sequence: CDR1 MDHEN, CDR2 SYDVKM. This CDR3 region has 13 residues. The V end lost 8 bases, the J end lost 0 bases, and 5 bases lay between the germline ends. CDR3 sequence (DNA): TGTGCCAGCCTTCTCTCTGGGGCCAACGTCCTGACTTTC. Residues: CASLLSGANVLTF. The full variable domain, rest sourced from reference TRBV28 and TRBJ2-6, is DVKVTQSSRYLVKRTGEKVFLECVQDMDHENMFWYRQDPGLGLRLIYFSYDVKMKEKGDIPEGYSVSREKKERFSLILESASTNQTSMYLCASLLSGANVLTFGAGSRLTVL.

The chain combines TRBV19 with TRBJ1-5, with D maybe TRBD1 (5 bases). The V gene's germline CDR1 is LNHDA and CDR2 SQIVND (reference sequence). The CDR3 has 14 amino acids. Trimming shortened V by 1 base and J by 13 bases, and 17 bases separated the two germline ends. The DNA for the CDR3 is TGTGCCAGTAGTATAGGGGGGGTGACGGCCCTACAGCATTTT. The encoded protein is CASSIGGVTALQHF.

Only one count was recorded for this clone. The CDR3 spells CASSVATRRAGTRWNEQFF. In nucleotides, the CDR3 is TGTGCCAGCAGCGTAGCTACTCGGAGGGCTGGGACTAGGTGGAATGAGCAGTTCTTC. The rearrangement joins TRBV9 to TRBJ2-1; 8 positions match TRBD2. CDR1 is SGDLS, CDR2 YYNGEE, per germline. The CDR3 extends over 19 amino acids. V trimming: 0 bases; J trimming: 7 bases; junction bases outside the gene matches: 18. Combining the CDR3 with reference TRBV9 and TRBJ2-1 gives the whole variable domain DSGVTQTPKHLITATGQRVTLRCSPRSGDLSVYWYQQSLDQGLQFLIQYYNGEERAKGNILERFSAQQFPDLHSELNLSSLELGDSALYFCASSVATRRAGTRWNEQFFGPGTRLTVL.

This clone was detected once. The chain joins TRBV5-5 to TRBJ1-6, with 7 positions matching TRBD1. CDR3 length: 16 amino acids. Germline V lookup: CDR1 SGHKS, CDR2 YYEKEE (reference sequence). The V and J ends lost 4 bases and 2 bases, in that order; junction bases with no gene match: 6. The CDR3 nucleotides read TGTGCCAGCAGCCTGCTCGGACAGGCCTATAATTCACCCCTCCACTTT. This gives the protein CASSLLGQAYNSPLHF.

The chain links TRBV10-3 to TRBJ2-5; possible D gene TRBD1, 5 bases. This CDR3 has 12 residues. From germline, CDR1 is ENHRY and CDR2 SYGVKD. V was clipped by 10 bases and J by 3 bases, with 12 bases between them. The DNA of the CDR3 is TGTGCCACCCAGGGCAGGGAAGAGACCCAGTACTTC. It codes for CATQGREETQYF.

This sequence joins TRBV20-1 and TRBJ1-2; D unresolved. The germline V gene encodes CDR1 DFQATT and CDR2 SNEGSKA (reference sequence). Trimming removed 3 bases at V and 2 bases at J, with 7 bases between. The CDR3 is 12 residues long. This chain's CDR3 is CSASPENYGYTF. In DNA, the CDR3 is TGCAGTGCTAGTCCGGAGAACTATGGCTACACCTTC.

Notes on this clone: This CDR3 fails to terminate in the conserved phenylalanine or tryptophan, so it likely reflects a read error. The DNA is omitted, as the CDR3 cannot be located on it reliably, and the CDR3 follows TCRdb's listing. CDR3 region: CASSLGQQFLV. The V gene is TRBV6-5, the J gene TRBJ1-4; TRBD1 is the table's D call and was not checked against the DNA. Both ends counted, the CDR3 spans 11 residues. Per germline, CDR1 MNHEY and CDR2 SVGAGI.

The chain combines TRBV3-1 (or the pseudogene TRBV3-2) with TRBJ2-7; no firm D call. Between the trimmed V and J ends, which lost 4 bases and 5 bases, there was a span of 12 bases. This CDR3 has 13 residues. CDR1 is LGHDT, CDR2 YNNKEL, per germline (reference sequence). In DNA, the CDR3 is TGTGCCAGCAGCCCGCCTAATGAGGACGAGCAGTACTTC. Amino acid sequence: CASSPPNEDEQYF.

In this sample, this clone turned up a few times. The chain combines TRBV15 with TRBJ1-4, with 8 bases that match TRBD1. CDR3 length: 15 amino acids. The germline V gene encodes CDR1 LNHNV and CDR2 YYDKDF (reference sequence). V shed 6 bases and J 5 bases; nucleotides not matched to a gene: 8. In DNA, the CDR3 is TGTGCCACCAGGACTCAACAGGGGGTGAATGAAAAACTGTTTTTT. The encoded protein is CATRTQQGVNEKLFF.

This rearrangement joins TRBV7-9 to TRBJ2-2; 9 nucleotides match TRBD1. J gave up 4 bases and V 6 bases, and 0 bases lay outside the gene matches. Per the germline V gene, CDR1 is SEHNR and CDR2 is FQNEAQ (reference sequence). This CDR3 has 13 amino acids. The CDR3 sequence: CASRGQGTGELFF. CDR3 DNA: TGTGCCAGCAGGGGACAGGGCACCGGGGAGCTGTTTTTT.

The CDR3 reads CASSEGRISGEQFF. CDR3 sequence (DNA): TGTGCCAGCAGCGAGGGCAGGATTTCGGGGGAGCAGTTCTTC. This chain joins TRBV7-9 and TRBJ2-1, with D possibly matching TRBD2 (5 bases). Trimming took 5 bases from V and 10 from J, leaving 18 bases between them. Germline V gene data show CDR1 as SEHNR and CDR2 as FQNEAQ (reference sequence). This CDR3 comprises 14 residues.

This clone was detected a few times. The CDR3 sequence: CASSQGRGGISSGANVLTF. Here the CDR3 DNA reads TGTGCCAGCAGCCAAGGCCGGGGAGGGATATCATCTGGGGCCAACGTCCTGACTTTC. V is TRBV3-1 (or the pseudogene TRBV3-2) and J is TRBJ2-6; 7 nucleotides match TRBD2. With 1 base clipped from V and 1 base from J, the junction kept 10 bases outside the gene matches. Germline V lookup: CDR1 LGHDT, CDR2 YNNKEL (reference sequence). The CDR3 totals 19 residues.

The V and J genes are TRBV28 and TRBJ2-3; perhaps TRBD1 as D (6 bases). The V gene's germline CDR1 is MDHEN and CDR2 SYDVKM. The length of the CDR3 is 15 residues. Trimming took off 3 bases at V and 3 bases at J, with 13 bases between the two ends. The CDR3 bases are TGTGCCAGCAGTTTCCCCGTGGGGGCTACAGATACGCAGTATTTT. Its protein is CASSFPVGATDTQYF.

V gene TRBV7-6 combines with J gene TRBJ1-1; maybe TRBD1 (6 bases). The V gene lost 5 bases and the J gene lost 4 bases, with 11 bases spanning the gap. CDR3 length: 13 amino acids. The germline V gene encodes CDR1 SGHVS and CDR2 FNYEAQ. Here the CDR3 DNA reads TGTGCCAGCAGCAGGGGGGGGGCCACTGAAGCTTTCTTT. The encoded protein is CASSRGGATEAFF.

The chain uses TRBV7-3 and TRBJ2-3; 8 nucleotides match TRBD1. This CDR3 has 14 amino acids. Trimming cost V 4 bases and J 2 bases; bases outside gene matches: 2. The germline V gene encodes CDR1 SGHTA and CDR2 FQGTGA. CDR3 nucleotides: TGTGCCAGCAGCTCCCAGGGGGCCACAGATACGCAGTATTTT. Translated: CASSSQGATDTQYF.

The rearrangement links TRBV19 to TRBJ2-2, with D maybe TRBD1 (6 bases). The V end was cut by 7 bases, the J end by 6 bases, with 12 bases between. From germline, CDR1 is LNHDA and CDR2 SQIVND (reference sequence). The CDR3 loop spans 13 amino acids. CDR3 amino acids: CASNGAGAGELFF. Written as DNA, the CDR3 is TGTGCCAGTAATGGGGCAGGGGCCGGGGAGCTGTTTTTT.